The clone carrying this T cell receptor (beta chain) was recorded at least ten times. Germline values: CDR1 SGHNT, CDR2 YYREEE (reference sequence). This CDR3 region has 13 residues. Trimming left V 4 bases short and J 4 bases short, with 12 bases between. The record originates from a study of shared clonotypes between healthy human individuals. Study summary: CD4 naive cells filled three plates per donor, CD4 memory three, CD8 naive two and CD8 memory one.

Using immunoSEQ multiplex PCR, the repertoire was profiled, and TCRdb retains in-frame clones only, with some absent. The data hold about 1 million clones, with about 76% observed a single time. The TCR sequence derives from a man aged 18 to 30 in good health. What was sequenced was memory CD4+ T cells sorted from blood. Subset denoted: CD45RA-negative fraction. This chain connects TRBV5-4 to TRBJ2-7; D not resolved. The CDR3: CASSPGIGYEQYF. The DNA for the CDR3 is TGTGCCAGCAGCCCGGGCATTGGGTACGAGCAGTACTTC.